Below are 24 T cell receptor beta chains sequenced from a single sample in a study of cytomegalovirus exposure and HLA in healthy donors. Primers included in the PCR were 60 Vbeta and 13 Jbeta primers. Using immunoSEQ multiplex PCR, the repertoire was profiled, and TCRdb retains in-frame clones only, with some absent. The sample consists of 150,000 or so clones, roughly 85% of them appearing once. The sample consisted of PBMCs. The receptors here all came from a man aged 35-49 years in good health and CMV-seropositive.

This clone was seen more than once but under ten times. This chain connects TRBV5-1 to TRBJ2-7; the match to TRBD1 covers 10 bases. This CDR3 comprises 15 residues. J lost 5 bases, V lost 4 bases, and 9 bases had no gene match. From germline, CDR1 is SGHRS and CDR2 YFSETQ. CDR3 bases: TGCGCCAGCAGCGGGACAGGGGACTTCTTTGACGAGCAGTACTTC. Translation: CASSGTGDFFDEQYF.

The chain carries TRBV5-1 and TRBJ2-1; 8 bases fit TRBD2. CDR1 and CDR2 from the germline V gene are SGHRS and YFSETQ. This CDR3 is 16 amino acids long. The ends lost 4 bases at V and 8 bases at J; junction bases unmatched: 14. In DNA, the CDR3 is TGCGCCAGCAGCCCATCCGGGACTAGAGATAGCGATGAGCAGTTCTTC. Its protein is CASSPSGTRDSDEQFF.

This sequence joins TRBV6-1 and TRBJ2-1, with unresolved D. This CDR3 has 15 residues. Germline V gene sequence: CDR1 MNHNS, CDR2 SASEGT. With 4 bases removed from V and 0 bases from J, the gap between germline ends came to 10 bases. This CDR3 reads CASSVEDSSYNEQFF. The CDR3 DNA follows: TGTGCCAGCAGTGTCGAGGATAGCTCCTACAATGAGCAGTTCTTC.

The V gene is TRBV5-1, the J gene TRBJ1-3, with 8 positions matching TRBD1. CDR1 and CDR2 from the germline V gene are SGHRS and YFSETQ. The CDR3 has 14 amino acids. Trimming at V came to 4 bases and at J to 2 bases, leaving 2 bases not matched to a gene. CDR3 DNA sequence: TGCGCCAGCAGCGTGGACAGGGCTGGAAACACCATATATTTT. Amino acid sequence: CASSVDRAGNTIYF.

The V gene is TRBV18, the J gene TRBJ1-2, with 9 bases identical to TRBD1. Germline V gene sequence: CDR1 KGHSH, CDR2 LQKENI. V trimming: 5 bases; J trimming: 3 bases; junction bases outside the gene matches: 4. The length of the CDR3 is 14 residues. The DNA of the CDR3 is TGTGCCAGCTCAACGACAGGGGGGGACTATGGCTACACCTTC. Translating gives CASSTTGGDYGYTF.

The CDR3 spells CASSIGATGGAGNQPQHF. CDR3 DNA: TGTGCCAGTAGTATAGGTGCGACAGGGGGCGCAGGCAATCAGCCCCAGCATTTT. J is TRBJ1-5 and V is TRBV19, with 10 bases identical to TRBD1. The V segment lost 1 base and the J segment 2 bases; nucleotides outside the gene matches: 8. The CDR3 has 18 residues. From germline, CDR1 is LNHDA and CDR2 SQIVND (reference sequence).

The chain uses TRBV11-2 and TRBJ2-7; the D gene is possibly TRBD2 (5 bases). V shed 5 bases and J shed 1 base, with 12 bases lying between them. Germline V gives CDR1 SGHAT, CDR2 FQNNGV. CDR3 size: 14 residues. The CDR3 is CASSQDWTSYEQYF. CDR3 nucleotides: TGTGCCAGCAGCCAGGACTGGACTTCCTACGAGCAGTACTTC.

The chain has TRBV19 and TRBJ2-4; 11 nucleotides agree with TRBD2. The CDR3 length is 15 residues. V gave up 5 bases and J gave up 9 bases; unmatched junction bases: 9. Germline CDR1 is LNHDA and CDR2 is SQIVND (reference sequence). This CDR3 is CASSGRTSGSGIQYF. The CDR3 nucleotides read TGTGCCAGTAGTGGGCGGACTAGCGGGTCGGGCATTCAGTACTTC. Combining the CDR3 with reference TRBV19 and TRBJ2-4 gives the whole variable domain DGGITQSPKYLFRKEGQNVTLSCEQNLNHDAMYWYRQDPGQGLRLIYYSQIVNDFQKGDIAEGYSVSREKKESFPLTVTSAQKNPTAFYLCASSGRTSGSGIQYFGAGTRLSVL.

The J gene is TRBJ1-5, the V gene TRBV5-1; TRBD1 is a possible D gene (6 bases). Germline assignment: CDR1 SGHRS and CDR2 YFSETQ. The CDR3 spans 17 residues. The germline V and J ends were trimmed by 0 bases and 0 bases, with 13 bases remaining between them. The CDR3 is CASSLGATGHSNQPQHF. The CDR3 coding sequence is TGCGCCAGCAGCTTGGGGGCGACAGGCCATAGCAATCAGCCCCAGCATTTT.

This chain uses TRBV30 with TRBJ2-7, with D possibly matching TRBD1 (6 bases). The CDR3 extends over 13 amino acids. The V gene's germline CDR1 is GTSNPN and CDR2 SVGIG (reference sequence). V lost 2 bases and J lost 2, with 10 bases in between. CDR3 bases: TGTGCCTGGAGTCCAGGACAGACCTACGAGCAGTACTTC. Its translation is CAWSPGQTYEQYF.

The chain recombines TRBV18 with TRBJ1-1; D is possibly TRBD1 (5 bases). With 3 bases removed from V and 4 bases from J, the gap between germline ends came to 18 bases. This CDR3 has 16 amino acids. Germline loops: CDR1 KGHSH, CDR2 LQKENI. The CDR3 spells CASSPQSPREGTEAFF. DNA of the CDR3: TGTGCCAGCTCACCCCAAAGCCCCAGGGAGGGCACTGAAGCTTTCTTT.

V gene TRBV15 combines with J gene TRBJ2-1, with 7 nucleotides matching TRBD1. The trim removed 0 bases at V and 3 bases at J, leaving 2 bases unmatched. The CDR3 is made up of 15 amino acids. Germline V gene sequence: CDR1 LNHNV, CDR2 YYDKDF (reference sequence). The CDR3 is CATSRERDSYNEQFF. CDR3 bases: TGTGCCACCAGCAGAGAGAGGGACAGCTACAATGAGCAGTTCTTC.

The rearrangement joins TRBV6-1 to TRBJ2-7; TRBD2 is a possible D gene (5 bases). V lost 1 base to trimming and J lost 3 bases, with 10 bases between them. The CDR3 consists of 14 residues. The V gene's germline CDR1 is MNHNS and CDR2 SASEGT. DNA for the CDR3: TGTGCCAGCAGTGAAGATTCTAGCTTCTACGAGCAGTACTTC. Translation gives CASSEDSSFYEQYF.

This clone was counted a single time. Distinct nucleotide sequences in the sample also encode this CDR3. The chain couples TRBV27 to TRBJ1-2; D is uncertain. The CDR3 has 13 amino acids. CDR1 is MNHEY, CDR2 SMNVEV, per germline (reference sequence). V gave up 3 bases and J gave up 0 bases, with 5 bases separating them. This chain's CDR3 is CASSFGANYGYTF. The CDR3 DNA is TGTGCCAGCAGTTTCGGAGCTAACTATGGCTACACCTTC.

This clone was seen only a few times. This CDR3 reads CASSLTSQGPLFYEQYF. CDR3 DNA sequence: TGTGCCAGCAGCTTGACTTCACAGGGGCCCCTATTCTACGAGCAGTACTTC. The J gene is TRBJ2-7, the V gene TRBV7-6; 7 nucleotides match TRBD1. The germline gives CDR1 SGHVS, CDR2 FNYEAQ. This CDR3 has 17 amino acids. Trimming cost V 3 bases and J 3 bases; bases outside gene matches: 14.

This clone was picked up one time. The chain couples TRBV21-1 to TRBJ2-2; the table's D call, TRBD2, has no DNA check behind it. TRBV21-1 is a known pseudogene. CDR3 length: 18 amino acids. In DNA, the CDR3 is TGTGCCAGCAGCAAAGACCCAACTAGCGGGAGGGTGACCGGGGAGCTGTTTTTT. It specifies CASSKDPTSGRVTGELFF.

This clone has ten or more counts. This chain uses TRBV7-9 with TRBJ1-1; D perhaps matches TRBD1 (6 bases). Trimming pared 5 bases from V and 4 bases from J, leaving 17 bases between. Germline V gene lookup returns CDR1 SEHNR and CDR2 FQNEAQ (reference sequence). The CDR3 runs 15 residues. CDR3 region: CASSAGGLGLTEAFF. CDR3 in DNA: TGTGCCAGCAGCGCCGGGGGGCTGGGACTCACTGAAGCTTTCTTT.

The chain is built from TRBV28 and TRBJ1-2, with a possible D match to TRBD1 (5 bases). V lost 5 bases and J 11 bases, leaving 21 bases between the germline ends. Germline V CDR1 and CDR2: MDHEN, SYDVKM. The CDR3 is 14 residues long. The CDR3 nucleotides read TGTGCCAGCAGTCCCCCACGGGGGAGAGTTCGATACACCTTC. This gives the protein CASSPPRGRVRYTF.

This clone appeared a few times. This chain connects TRBV11-2 to TRBJ2-7; 9 bases are shared with TRBD2. V trimming: 0 bases; J trimming: 0 bases; junction bases outside the gene matches: 15. The germline gives CDR1 SGHAT, CDR2 FQNNGV. There are 20 residues in the CDR3. CDR3 nucleotides: TGTGCCAGCAGCTTAGATACTCCCGATAGCGGGAGCACGAACTCCTACGAGCAGTACTTC. Translated, it gives CASSLDTPDSGSTNSYEQYF.

This clone was counted a single time. The chain joins TRBV11-3 to TRBJ2-7; TRBD2 might be the D (6 bases). The V gene lost 3 bases and the J gene lost 3 bases, with 12 bases spanning the gap. Germline-derived CDR1 and CDR2 are SGHNT and YENEEA. The CDR3 covers 14 residues. CDR3 sequence reads: CASSFRQGLYEQYF. The CDR3 DNA reads as TGTGCCAGCAGCTTCCGCCAGGGACTCTACGAGCAGTACTTC.

The chain recombines TRBV7-2 with TRBJ1-4; 10 bases are a match to TRBD1. Germline loops: CDR1 SGHTA, CDR2 FQGNSA. Trimming removed 3 bases from V and 8 bases from J; junction bases left unmatched: 6. The CDR3 is 15 amino acids. The CDR3 nucleotides are TGTGCCAGCAGCTTTTCCGGGACAGGGGAAGAAAAACTGTTTTTT. Translation: CASSFSGTGEEKLFF. The whole variable domain, filled in from reference TRBV7-2 and TRBJ1-4, reads GAGVSQSPSNKVTEKGKDVELRCDPISGHTALYWYRQSLGQGLEFLIYFQGNSAPDKSGLPSDRFSAERTGGSVSTLTIQRTQQEDSAVYLCASSFSGTGEEKLFFGSGTQLSVL.

V usage is TRBV14 and J usage is TRBJ2-4; TRBD1 aligns across 9 bases. Germline CDR1 reads SGHDN; CDR2 reads FVKESK. The CDR3 covers 14 residues. Trimming removed 1 base from V and 9 bases from J; junction bases left unmatched: 4. The CDR3 sequence is CASSQAQGAGIQYF. The DNA for the CDR3 is TGTGCCAGCAGCCAAGCACAGGGGGCAGGCATTCAGTACTTC.

Concerning this clone: One end of the junction fails to match germline, which may point to a read error. This chain uses TRBV11-2 with TRBJ2-7; a possible D gene is TRBD2 (5 bases). From germline, CDR1 is SGHAT and CDR2 FQNNGV. The CDR3 extends over 13 amino acids. In nucleotides, the CDR3 is TGTGCCAGCAGATTAGCGTCCGGGGTCGAGCAGTACTTC. This translates into CASRLASGVEQYF.

Worth noting for this clone: One end of the junction does not line up with germline, which may come from a read error. The V gene is TRBV5-1, the J gene TRBJ1-1; the match to TRBD1 covers 7 bases. CDR1 SGHRS and CDR2 YFSETQ come from the germline V gene. The CDR3 has 17 amino acids. The CDR3 sequence is CVSSLVSGGSWGTEAFF. Written as DNA, the CDR3 is TGCGTCAGCAGCTTGGTGTCAGGGGGAAGTTGGGGCACTGAAGCTTTCTTT.